The TCR beta chain described here comes from a study of identical twins (dated by TCRdb to about 2016). Study-wide context: To test whether fetal clonotypes persist, the study used deep sequencing on TCR alpha and beta repertoires from monozygotic twins, unrelated adults of various ages, and cord blood. To rule out contamination, the twin experiments were replicated at different times with different library preparation protocols.

All donors were healthy Caucasians. The twin cohort comprised three pairs of female monozygotic twins, all aged about 18 to 30 years. The RNA used for TCR libraries was isolated from peripheral blood mononuclear cells. Measured from the cysteine to the phenylalanine, the CDR3 is 13 residues long. Left in the record is the CDR3 DNA by itself, 39 bases read in frame from the first base. V drops 6 bases and J drops 3 bases, leaving 9 bases in between. The germline V gene (reference sequence) provides CDR1 SEHNR and CDR2 FQNEAQ. Note on this clonotype: Its antigen specificity is not known. No much larger clonotype is one base removed from it; base qualities were not supplied.

What the study reported, not specific to this receptor: Abundant cord blood beta clonotypes had fewer insertions, young adult naive repertoires showed a similar but weaker trend, and memory repertoires showed no such trend. Excess twin sharing in beta out-of-frame sequences was weaker because fewer shared sequences lowered the signal-to-noise ratio. Because the same donors could not be followed over many years, conclusions were based on cross-sectional statistical analysis. Invariant T cells such as MAIT and iNKT could partly confound zero-insertion analyses, although diverse VJ usage argued against such confounding for most clonotypes. Out-of-frame TCR alpha sequences shared between twins showed an excess of low generation-probability sequences compared with coincidental sharing between unrelated individuals. Out-of-frame TCR alpha sharing in monozygotic twins was systematically underestimated by recombination models, whereas sharing between unrelated individuals was in agreement with the recombination models.

The method behind the library was 5' RACE. TCRdb names Illumina HiSeq 2000 as the instrument used. Template switching added a universal primer binding site, and the final cDNA carried a unique molecular identifier that allowed TCR cDNA molecules to be counted accurately. First-strand cDNA for TCR alpha and beta chains was synthesized from specific primers in the conserved constant-segment region. To control for contamination, every cDNA library was double barcoded, receiving both a SMART-Mk sample barcode and Illumina barcodes. TruSeq adapter sequences, together with Illumina sample barcodes, were added in two successive PCR steps. Sequencing of the TCR alpha and beta cDNA libraries was done on the Illumina HiSeq platform using custom primers. The published analysis was carried out like this. Raw reads were processed with MiGEC to extract unique molecular identifiers, and MiXCR was used to determine CDR3 positions. Recombination models were inferred per individual with the repgenHMM and IGoR tools using an EM algorithm. Shared clonotypes were analyzed with the tcR package in R, and sharing was normalized by the product of cloneset sizes. To study raw recombination without the effects of thymic and clonal selection, out-of-frame nonproductive sequences were analyzed. The public sequencing data were trimmed at Q25 with fastp and processed into clonotypes with MiXCR by TCRdb, which kept only in-frame beta chains. Every distinct CDR3 protein forms one entry, paired with its most common genes and DNA. The authors' filters were not applied to this entry. This sample is represented by 500,000 to 700,000 distinct CDR3 sequences; 7.1% of them were singletons. 1.6% of the sample goes to the ten largest clones.

The sample was also linked to a second study, of yellow fever vaccine responses in identical twins. As described in the second report: According to the authors, the vaccine-induced T cell response in identical twins seemed to be partly convergent and partly specific to each individual. The study precisely tracked vaccine-responding T cell clones in identical twins.

The specimen was PBMCs. The TCR was taken from a young woman in good health. The sequence joins TRBV7-9 to TRBJ2-1; the D gene is perhaps TRBD1, from 6 matching bases. The DNA sequence is TGTGCCAGCAGATCGGACAGCTACAATGAGCAGTTCTTC. The encoded protein is CASRSDSYNEQFF. The full variable domain, with segments outside the CDR3 supplied by the reference TRBV7-9 and TRBJ2-1 proteins, appears as DTGVSQNPRHKITKRGQNVTFRCDPISEHNRLYWYRQTLGQGPEFLTYFQNEAQLEKSRLLSDRFSAERPKGSFSTLEIQRTEQGDSAMYLCASRSDSYNEQFFGPGTRLTVL.